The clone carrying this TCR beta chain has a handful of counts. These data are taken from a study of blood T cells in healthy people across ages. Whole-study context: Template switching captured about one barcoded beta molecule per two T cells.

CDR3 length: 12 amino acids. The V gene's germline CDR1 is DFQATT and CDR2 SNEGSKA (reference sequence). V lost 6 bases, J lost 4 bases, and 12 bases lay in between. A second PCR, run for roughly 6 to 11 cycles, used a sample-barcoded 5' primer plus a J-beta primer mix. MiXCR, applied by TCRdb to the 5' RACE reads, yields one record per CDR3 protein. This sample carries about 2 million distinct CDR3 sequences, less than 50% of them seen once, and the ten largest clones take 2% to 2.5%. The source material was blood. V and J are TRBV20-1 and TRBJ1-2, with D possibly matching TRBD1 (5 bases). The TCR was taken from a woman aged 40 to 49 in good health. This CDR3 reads CSAKAGVYGYTF. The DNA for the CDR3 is TGCAGTGCCAAGGCGGGGGTCTATGGCTACACCTTC.